This is a list of T cell receptor beta chains from one sample in a study of T cell responses to AZD1222 COVID-19 vaccine. Sequenced by immunoSEQ multiplex PCR; TCRdb stores in-frame clones only, minus some. The sample yields 150,000 to 180,000 clones, about 87% seen once. The sequences come from peripheral blood, collected on day 0 of AZD1222 vaccination. These receptors were collected from an adult in good health. Both conserved end residues are part of each CDR3. Each record gives: D gene, J gene, clone size, V gene, CDR3 DNA, CDR3 protein. D genes are given only for firm matches. The size of a clone is reported for some rows only, either as once, few or many, or as a class for expanded clones.

D: -
J: TRBJ1-6
size: -
V: TRBV7-6
DNA: TGTGCCAGCAGCAACACTCAGGGAAGGTATTCACCCCTCCACTTT
CDR3: CASSNTQGRYSPLHF

D: -
J: TRBJ1-1
size: -
V: TRBV6-4
DNA: TGTGCCAGCAGTGATGAAGGGACCACTGAAGCTTTCTTT
CDR3: CASSDEGTTEAFF

D: TRBD1
J: TRBJ2-3
size: -
V: TRBV5-8
DNA: TGTGCCAGCAGCTTGTCCGGGACAGGGTCAGATACGCAGTATTTT
CDR3: CASSLSGTGSDTQYF

D: -
J: TRBJ2-7
size: -
V: TRBV2
DNA: TGTGCCAGCAGTTTGGTAGGGGACTCCTACGAGCAGTACTTC
CDR3: CASSLVGDSYEQYF

D: TRBD1
J: TRBJ1-6
size: once
V: TRBV7-9
DNA: TGTGCCAAACCGTGGACAGGGGTCTATAATTCACCCCTCCACTTT
CDR3: CAKPWTGVYNSPLHF

D: TRBD1
J: TRBJ1-2
size: -
V: TRBV28
DNA: TGTGCCAGCAGCACCTTGGGACAGGATTATGGCTACACCTTC
CDR3: CASSTLGQDYGYTF

D: -
J: TRBJ1-4
size: -
V: TRBV4-3
DNA: TGCGCCAGCAGCCAAGGCCTCAGATCAACTAATGAAAAACTGTTTTTT
CDR3: CASSQGLRSTNEKLFF

D: TRBD1
J: TRBJ1-4
size: -
V: TRBV4-3
DNA: TGCGCCAGCAGCCTACAGGGGGCTAATGAAAAACTGTTTTTT
CDR3: CASSLQGANEKLFF

D: -
J: TRBJ2-1
size: once
V: TRBV9
DNA: TGTGCCAGCGGGGACGGGGGGCTAACCGTGAATGAGCAGTTCTTC
CDR3: CASGDGGLTVNEQFF

D: -
J: TRBJ2-3
size: once
V: TRBV2
DNA: TGTGCCAGCAGTGAACTCGGGGAAAGGCGGGCAGATACGCAGTATTTT
CDR3: CASSELGERRADTQYF

D: -
J: TRBJ1-5
size: -
V: TRBV4-3
DNA: TGCGCCAGCAGCCAAGATAAGGGGTCAGGGCCCCAGCATTTT
CDR3: CASSQDKGSGPQHF

D: -
J: TRBJ2-3
size: -
V: TRBV28
DNA: TGTGCCAGCAGCCCTGGGGGCGCGGGGGCAGATACGCAGTATTTT
CDR3: CASSPGGAGADTQYF

D: TRBD2
J: TRBJ2-1
size: -
V: TRBV3-1/TRBV3-2
DNA: TGTGCCAGCAGCCCCCGGGCTAGCGGGGGGTACAATGAGCAGTTCTTC
CDR3: CASSPRASGGYNEQFF

D: -
J: TRBJ1-1
size: -
V: TRBV19
DNA: TGTGCCAGCGGGGGAGGGCCACAGAACACTGAAGCTTTCTTT
CDR3: CASGGGPQNTEAFF

D: TRBD1
J: TRBJ2-6
size: -
V: TRBV10-3
DNA: TGTGCCATCAGTGAAAGGACAGGGACAGGGGCCAACGTCCTGACTTTC
CDR3: CAISERTGTGANVLTF

D: -
J: TRBJ1-2
size: -
V: TRBV6-2/TRBV6-3
DNA: TGTGCCAGCAGTGGGGCCAGCGGGGGCTACACCTTC
CDR3: CASSGASGGYTF

D: -
J: TRBJ2-4
size: once
V: TRBV6-5
DNA: TGTGCCAGCAGTCCGGGGGGCGGGAGCATTCAGTACTTC
CDR3: CASSPGGGSIQYF

D: -
J: TRBJ2-5
size: -
V: TRBV5-1
DNA: TGCGCCAGCAGCTGGGACCCCGCCTCGGAGACCCAGTACTTC
CDR3: CASSWDPASETQYF

D: -
J: TRBJ2-3
size: -
V: TRBV6-5
DNA: TGTGCCAGCAGTTACTTACGGGACTCCCCTTGGCGGTATTTT
CDR3: CASSYLRDSPWRYF

D: -
J: TRBJ2-7
size: -
V: TRBV4-2
DNA: TGTGCCAGCAGCCAAGAATGGCCAGGGGATTACGAGCAGTACTTC
CDR3: CASSQEWPGDYEQYF

D: TRBD1
J: TRBJ2-7
size: once
V: TRBV10-1
DNA: TGCGCCAGCAGTGAGACAGGGGGCTCGAACGAGCAGTACTTC
CDR3: CASSETGGSNEQYF

D: TRBD2
J: TRBJ2-3
size: -
V: TRBV3-1/TRBV3-2
DNA: TGTGCCAGCAGCCCTGAATGGGGCAGCGGGGGCACAGATACGCAGTATTTT
CDR3: CASSPEWGSGGTDTQYF